The clone carrying this T cell receptor (beta chain) was detected many times. Its antigen remains unidentified. The CDR3 runs 10 residues. Trimming shortened V by 8 bases and J by 4 bases, and 6 bases separated the two germline ends. Germline lookup yields CDR1 SNHLY and CDR2 FYNNEI. This specimen comes from a study of T-cell reconstitution after alpha-beta-depleted transplantation in children. Findings and limits, study-wide: A year post-transplant, T-cell counts and diversity derived mostly from newly produced T cells. TCRbeta diversity was high at day 60 in some patients (a result of surviving recipient T cells and thymic progenitors).

As it was prepared, the TCRbeta library received unique molecular identifiers. TCRdb re-derived calls from the PCR reads in MiXCR, one entry per CDR3 protein. Among approximately 99,000 distinct CDR3 sequences listed, about 6.5% were seen once. This chain uses TRBV2 with TRBJ2-7; D not resolved. The TCR comes from a male patient between 2 and 10 years old who had a stem cell transplant for acute lymphoblastic leukemia, so the T cells may come from the graft donor. The input for sequencing was PBMCs, mostly from graft donor cells, taken 360 days after TCRalphabeta/CD19-depleted stem cell transplant. CDR3 sequence reads: CASSGYEQYF. The CDR3, as DNA: TGTGCCAGCTCGGGTTACGAGCAGTACTTC. Variable domain in full (rest from reference TRBV2 and TRBJ2-7): EPEVTQTPSHQVTQMGQEVILRCVPISNHLYFYWYRQILGQKVEFLVSFYNNEISEKSEIFDDQFSVERPDGSNFTLKIRSTKLEDSAMYFCASSGYEQYFGPGTRLTVT.